This note documents a single TCR beta chain sequence. Its recognized antigen is unknown. It has no much larger one-base neighbor in the sample; base qualities were not kept. Whole blood was collected in K2EDTA tubes by collaborating institutions according to the institutions' own protocols. For TCRbeta analysis, collaborator samples were shipped as frozen whole blood, as isolated PBMCs, or as DNA extracted from either sample type. Relative to germline, V is 5 bases shorter and J is 6 bases shorter, with 11 bases between their ends. From cysteine to phenylalanine, the CDR3 is 12 amino acids long. This entry keeps only the CDR3 DNA: 36 bases, framed from base 1. CDR1 is given as SGHAT and CDR2 as FQNNGV, both from the germline V gene. These data belong to a study of blood T cell repertoires in COVID-19 (dated by TCRdb to 2018 to 2020). Some background on the complete study: Collaborator samples came from the United States, Italy and Spain and covered acute and convalescent phases of COVID-19. The material from the prospective study consisted of cDNA or gDNA derived from T cells, B-cell-depleted T cells, or PBMCs. Deeply sampled blood TCRbeta repertoires from subjects exposed to, actively infected with, or recovered from COVID-19 were included in the dataset. The repertoires were made available in a free public database intended to serve as a resource for research on the immune response to SARS-CoV-2. The samples were drawn from the first 160 participants of the ongoing ImmuneRACE study and from 1,254 subjects provided by 6 global collaborators. A de-identified subject ID, COVID-19 status, age in years and sex were almost always included in the sample metadata. Where available, HLA class I and class II types were taken from metadata supplied by the sample provider and were not determined by assay-based typing.

TCRbeta CDR3 regions were amplified from genomic DNA by means of the immunoSEQ Assay, a bias-controlled multiplex PCR. Turning to the authors' computational methods: The number of nucleated cells in each sample was estimated by amplification of reference gene primers within the assay. To quantify the absolute abundance of each unique TCRbeta CDR3 rearrangement, sequence reads were collapsed and filtered. For each sample, productive Simpson clonality was calculated as the square root of Simpson's diversity index across productive rearrangements. TCRdb provides this immuneACCESS table in a form limited to in-frame rearrangements. Some clones are lacking; in checked studies, under half of them reflect an unresolved V gene, and why the rest are absent is not known. V, J and clone size were drawn from that table, and D and trimming were deduced from the DNA. The sample table lists roughly 35,000 clones, around four fifths of them with a count of one. Around 7% of the sample belongs to the ten largest clones.

What the authors observed across the whole study: The quantity of clinical and demographic metadata differed by source and by participant and was supplied without curation.

Input material: peripheral blood. Rearrangement joined TRBV11-2 to TRBJ2-7, and perhaps TRBD1 as D gene, on 5 matching bases. The receptor's source is a woman in her fifties or sixties with acute or convalescent COVID-19. The DNA sequence is as follows: TGTGCCAGCAGCCCCCAGGGTTTCGAGCAGTACTTC. It encodes CASSPQGFEQYF.